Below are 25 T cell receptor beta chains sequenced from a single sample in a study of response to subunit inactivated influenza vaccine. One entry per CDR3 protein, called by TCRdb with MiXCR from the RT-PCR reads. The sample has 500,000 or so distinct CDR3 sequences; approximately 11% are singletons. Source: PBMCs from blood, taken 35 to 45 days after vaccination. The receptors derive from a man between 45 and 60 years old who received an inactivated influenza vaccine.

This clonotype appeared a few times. In nucleotides, the CDR3 is TGCAGCGTTGGCGAAGGACTAGCGGGAGTTAGCGAGCAGTACTTC. Its translation is CSVGEGLAGVSEQYF. The chain has TRBV29-1 and TRBJ2-7, with 13 bases lining up with TRBD2. The CDR3 runs 15 residues. Germline V lookup: CDR1 SQVTM, CDR2 ANQGSEA. The trim removed 4 bases at V and 6 bases at J, leaving 9 bases unmatched.

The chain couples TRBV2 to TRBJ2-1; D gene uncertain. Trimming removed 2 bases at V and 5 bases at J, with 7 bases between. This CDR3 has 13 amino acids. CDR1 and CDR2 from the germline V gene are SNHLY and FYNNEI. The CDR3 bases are TGTGCCAGCAGTGAAAGGCTGCACAATGAGCAGTTCTTC. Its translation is CASSERLHNEQFF.

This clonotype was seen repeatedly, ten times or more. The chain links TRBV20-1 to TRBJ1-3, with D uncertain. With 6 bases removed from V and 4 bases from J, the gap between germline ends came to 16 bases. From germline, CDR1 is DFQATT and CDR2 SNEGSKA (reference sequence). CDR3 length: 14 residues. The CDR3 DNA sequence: TGCAGTGCCCAGCGGCGGGGAGCCGGAAACACCATATATTTT. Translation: CSAQRRGAGNTIYF.

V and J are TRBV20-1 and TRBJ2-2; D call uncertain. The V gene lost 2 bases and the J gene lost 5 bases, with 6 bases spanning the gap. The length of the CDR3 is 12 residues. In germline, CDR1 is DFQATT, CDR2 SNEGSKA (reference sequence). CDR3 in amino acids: CSARSGTGELFF. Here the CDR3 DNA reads TGCAGTGCTAGATCGGGTACCGGGGAGCTGTTTTTT.

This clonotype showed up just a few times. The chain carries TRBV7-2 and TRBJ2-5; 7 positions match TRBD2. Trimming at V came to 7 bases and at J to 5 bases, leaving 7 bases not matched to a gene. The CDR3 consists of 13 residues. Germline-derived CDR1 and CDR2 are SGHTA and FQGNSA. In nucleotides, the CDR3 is TGTGCCAGCACCCGTGGGGGGGACGAGACCCAGTACTTC. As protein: CASTRGGDETQYF.

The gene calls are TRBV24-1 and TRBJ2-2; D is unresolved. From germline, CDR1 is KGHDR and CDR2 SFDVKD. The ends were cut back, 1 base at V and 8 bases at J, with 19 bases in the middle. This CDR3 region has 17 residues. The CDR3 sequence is CATSDFDGRRRVGELFF. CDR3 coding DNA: TGTGCCACCAGTGATTTTGACGGACGACGAAGGGTGGGGGAGCTGTTTTTT.

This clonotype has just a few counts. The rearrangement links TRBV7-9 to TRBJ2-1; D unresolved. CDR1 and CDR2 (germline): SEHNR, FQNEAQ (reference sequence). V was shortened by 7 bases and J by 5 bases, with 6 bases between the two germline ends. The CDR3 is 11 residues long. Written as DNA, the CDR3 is TGTGCCAGCACGGATGACAATGAGCAGTTCTTC. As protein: CASTDDNEQFF.

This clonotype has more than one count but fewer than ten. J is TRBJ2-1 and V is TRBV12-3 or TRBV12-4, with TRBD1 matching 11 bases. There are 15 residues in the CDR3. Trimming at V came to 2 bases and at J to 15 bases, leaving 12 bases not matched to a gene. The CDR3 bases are TGTGCCAGCAGTTTATCCCGGACAGGGGGCGCCCCCGGGTTCTTC. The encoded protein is CASSLSRTGGAPGFF.

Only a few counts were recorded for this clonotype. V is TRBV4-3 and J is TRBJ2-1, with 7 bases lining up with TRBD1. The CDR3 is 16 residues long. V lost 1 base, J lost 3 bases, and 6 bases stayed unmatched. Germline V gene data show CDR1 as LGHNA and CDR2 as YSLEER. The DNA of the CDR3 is TGCGCCAGCAGCCAAGTCGGCAGGGGGATCTACAATGAGCAGTTCTTC. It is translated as CASSQVGRGIYNEQFF.

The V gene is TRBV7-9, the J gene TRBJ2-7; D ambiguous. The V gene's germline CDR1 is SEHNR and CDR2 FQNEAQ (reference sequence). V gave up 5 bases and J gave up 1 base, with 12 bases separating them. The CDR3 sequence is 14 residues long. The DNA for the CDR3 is TGTGCCAGCAGCCCACGGTCTGAGTCCTACGAGCAGTACTTC. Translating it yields CASSPRSESYEQYF. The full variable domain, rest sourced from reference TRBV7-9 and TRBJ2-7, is DTGVSQNPRHKITKRGQNVTFRCDPISEHNRLYWYRQTLGQGPEFLTYFQNEAQLEKSRLLSDRFSAERPKGSFSTLEIQRTEQGDSAMYLCASSPRSESYEQYFGPGTRLTVT.

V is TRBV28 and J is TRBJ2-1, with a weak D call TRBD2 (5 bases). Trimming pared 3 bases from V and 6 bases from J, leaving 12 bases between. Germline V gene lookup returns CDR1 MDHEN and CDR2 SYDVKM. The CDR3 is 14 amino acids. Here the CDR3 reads CASSLGSHPNEQFF. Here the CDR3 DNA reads TGTGCCAGCAGTTTGGGGAGCCACCCCAATGAGCAGTTCTTC.

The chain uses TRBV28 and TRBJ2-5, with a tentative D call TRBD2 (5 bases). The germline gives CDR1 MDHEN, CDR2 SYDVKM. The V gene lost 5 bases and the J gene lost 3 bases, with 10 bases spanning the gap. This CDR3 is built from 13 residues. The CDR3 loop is CASSVLGKETQYF. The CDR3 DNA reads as TGTGCCAGCAGTGTACTAGGGAAAGAGACCCAGTACTTC.

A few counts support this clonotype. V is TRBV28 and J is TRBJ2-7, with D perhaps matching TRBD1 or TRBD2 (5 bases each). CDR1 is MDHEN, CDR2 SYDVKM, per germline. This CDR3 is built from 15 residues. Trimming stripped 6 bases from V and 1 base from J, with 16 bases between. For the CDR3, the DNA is TGTGCCAGCAGATCCTGGGGGACGGCTTCCTACGAGCAGTACTTC. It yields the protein CASRSWGTASYEQYF.

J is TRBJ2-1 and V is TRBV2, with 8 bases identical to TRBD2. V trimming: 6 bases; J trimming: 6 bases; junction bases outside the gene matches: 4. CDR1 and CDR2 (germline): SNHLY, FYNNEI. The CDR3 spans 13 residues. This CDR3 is CASRSGSGNEQFF. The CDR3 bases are TGTGCCAGCAGGAGCGGGAGCGGCAATGAGCAGTTCTTC.

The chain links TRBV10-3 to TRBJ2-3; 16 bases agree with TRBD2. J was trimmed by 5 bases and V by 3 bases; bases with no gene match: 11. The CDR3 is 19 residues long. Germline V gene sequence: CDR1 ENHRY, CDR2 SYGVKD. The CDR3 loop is CAISEGVGGLAGGRDTQYF. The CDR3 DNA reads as TGTGCCATCAGTGAAGGTGTTGGGGGACTAGCGGGAGGGCGAGATACGCAGTATTTT.

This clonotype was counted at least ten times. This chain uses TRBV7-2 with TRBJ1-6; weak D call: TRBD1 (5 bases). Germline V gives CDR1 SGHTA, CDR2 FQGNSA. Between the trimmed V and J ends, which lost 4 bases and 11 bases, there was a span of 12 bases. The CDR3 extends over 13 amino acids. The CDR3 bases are TGTGCCAGCAGCTATGGGGGGAGGGCACCCCTCCACTTT. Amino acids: CASSYGGRAPLHF.

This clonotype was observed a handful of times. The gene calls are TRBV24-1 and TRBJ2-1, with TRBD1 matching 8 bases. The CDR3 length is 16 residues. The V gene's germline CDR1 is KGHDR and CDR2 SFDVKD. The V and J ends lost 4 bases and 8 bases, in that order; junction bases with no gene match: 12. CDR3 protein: CATSEYVLTGVDEQFF. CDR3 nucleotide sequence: TGTGCCACCAGTGAGTATGTCCTGACAGGGGTTGATGAGCAGTTCTTC.

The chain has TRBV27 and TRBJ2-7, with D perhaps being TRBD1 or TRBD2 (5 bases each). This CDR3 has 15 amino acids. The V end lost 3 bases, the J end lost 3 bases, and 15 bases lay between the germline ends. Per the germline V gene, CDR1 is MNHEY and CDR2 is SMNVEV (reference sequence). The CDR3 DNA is TGTGCCAGCAGTTTCGGGGCAGGTTATTTCTACGAGCAGTACTTC. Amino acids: CASSFGAGYFYEQYF.

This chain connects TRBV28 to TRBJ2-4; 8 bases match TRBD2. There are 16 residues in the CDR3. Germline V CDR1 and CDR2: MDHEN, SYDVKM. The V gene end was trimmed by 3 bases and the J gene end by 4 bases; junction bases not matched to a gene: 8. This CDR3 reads CASSFPVVAGKNIQYF. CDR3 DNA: TGTGCCAGCAGTTTCCCCGTAGTAGCGGGGAAAAACATTCAGTACTTC.

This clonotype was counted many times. The CDR3 is CASSRTSGTDTQYF. As DNA, the CDR3 is TGCGCCAGCAGCCGTACTAGCGGGACAGATACGCAGTATTTT. This sequence joins TRBV5-1 and TRBJ2-3, with 9 positions matching TRBD2. The V and J ends lost 4 bases and 3 bases, in that order; junction bases with no gene match: 3. This CDR3 spans 14 amino acids. Germline CDR1 and CDR2: SGHRS and YFSETQ.

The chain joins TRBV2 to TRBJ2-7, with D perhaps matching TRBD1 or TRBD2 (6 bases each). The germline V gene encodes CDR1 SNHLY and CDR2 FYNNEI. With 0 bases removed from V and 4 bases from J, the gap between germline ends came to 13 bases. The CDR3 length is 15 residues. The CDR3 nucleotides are TGTGCCAGCAGTGAAGCGCCACAGGGAGGTTACGAGCAGTACTTC. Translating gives CASSEAPQGGYEQYF.

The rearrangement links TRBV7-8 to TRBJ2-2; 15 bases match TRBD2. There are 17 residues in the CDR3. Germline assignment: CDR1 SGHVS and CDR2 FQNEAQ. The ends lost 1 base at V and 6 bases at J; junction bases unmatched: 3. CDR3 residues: CASSLGTSGGAPGELFF. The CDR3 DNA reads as TGTGCCAGCAGCTTAGGGACTAGCGGGGGGGCTCCCGGGGAGCTGTTTTTT.

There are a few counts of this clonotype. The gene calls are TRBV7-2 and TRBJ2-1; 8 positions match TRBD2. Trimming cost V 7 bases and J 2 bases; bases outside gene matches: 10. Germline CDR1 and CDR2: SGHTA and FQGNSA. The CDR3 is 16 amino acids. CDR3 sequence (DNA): TGTGCCAGCACCCCCCGTGGGACTAGGGCCTACAATGAGCAGTTCTTC. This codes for CASTPRGTRAYNEQFF.

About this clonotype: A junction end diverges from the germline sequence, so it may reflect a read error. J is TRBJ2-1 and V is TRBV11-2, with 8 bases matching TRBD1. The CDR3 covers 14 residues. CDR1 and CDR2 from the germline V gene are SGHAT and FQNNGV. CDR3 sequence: CASSFGQGYNEQLF. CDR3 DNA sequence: TGTGCCAGCAGCTTCGGACAGGGCTACAATGAGCAGCTCTTC.

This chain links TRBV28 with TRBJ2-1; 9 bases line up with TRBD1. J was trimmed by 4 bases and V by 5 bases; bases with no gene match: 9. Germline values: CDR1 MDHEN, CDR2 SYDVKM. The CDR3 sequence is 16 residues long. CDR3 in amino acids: CASSTTTGTGYNEQFF. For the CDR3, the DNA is TGTGCCAGCAGTACAACTACCGGGACAGGGTACAATGAGCAGTTCTTC.